These 15 T cell receptor beta chains came from one sample sequenced in a study of cytomegalovirus exposure and HLA in healthy donors. Amplification used 60 Vbeta primers and 13 Jbeta primers. Some clones are missing from TCRdb's copy, which holds only in-frame ones; the method was immunoSEQ multiplex PCR. The sample lists over 150,000 clones, around 80% occurring once. Input material: PBMCs. These receptor sequences come from a woman in her twenties or thirties in good health and CMV-seronegative.

This clone was seen a single time. Mismatch with germline at one junction end may stem from a read error. This chain connects TRBV7-9 to TRBJ1-6; 8 positions agree with TRBD1. Germline CDR1 reads SEHNR; CDR2 reads FQNEAQ (reference sequence). This CDR3 is built from 15 residues. CDR3 loop: CSSSSVRGPNSPLHF. The DNA of the CDR3 is TGTTCCAGCAGCTCGGTCAGGGGGCCGAATTCACCCCTCCACTTT.

The rearrangement links TRBV5-4 to TRBJ2-1; 9 nucleotides line up with TRBD2. The germline gives CDR1 SGHNT, CDR2 YYREEE (reference sequence). There are 16 residues in the CDR3. V shed 2 bases, J shed 2 bases, and the junction held 5 bases outside the gene matches. The CDR3 region is CASSFWGTSPYNEQFF. CDR3 bases: TGTGCCAGCAGCTTTTGGGGGACTAGCCCCTACAATGAGCAGTTCTTC.

V and J are TRBV5-6 and TRBJ1-5, with TRBD1 as a possible D gene (6 bases). Germline loops: CDR1 SGHDT, CDR2 YYEEEE. V was pared by 0 bases and J by 4 bases, with 14 bases between. CDR3 length: 16 residues. The CDR3 loop is CASSLAGGASNQPQHF. CDR3 sequence (DNA): TGTGCCAGCAGCTTGGCTGGGGGCGCAAGTAATCAGCCCCAGCATTTT.

The chain combines TRBV7-2 with TRBJ2-1; D may be TRBD1 (6 bases). The CDR3 covers 14 residues. CDR1 SGHTA and CDR2 FQGNSA come from the germline V gene. The germline V and J ends were trimmed by 1 base and 3 bases, with 7 bases remaining between them. The CDR3 loop is CASSLEGVYNEQFF. The CDR3 DNA follows: TGTGCCAGCAGCTTAGAGGGGGTCTACAATGAGCAGTTCTTC.

Remarks on this clone: Its ends do not fully match the called genes, so a read error is possible. The CDR3 reads CASRYSTDQITSTF. CDR3 sequence (DNA): TGTGCCAGCAGGTACTCGACAGACCAAATCACGTCCACCTTC. V gene TRBV6-5 combines with J gene TRBJ1-2; possible D gene TRBD1, 5 bases. The germline V gene encodes CDR1 MNHEY and CDR2 SVGAGI. The CDR3 sequence is 14 residues long.

V is TRBV5-6 and J is TRBJ1-2, with 10 bases aligning to TRBD1. The trim removed 3 bases at V and 4 bases at J, leaving 9 bases unmatched. Germline CDR1 reads SGHDT; CDR2 reads YYEEEE. The length of the CDR3 is 16 residues. The CDR3 DNA follows: TGTGCCAGCAGCTCCCGGGGCCGGGACAGGGGCTATGGCTACACCTTC. It translates to CASSSRGRDRGYGYTF.

The V call is TRBV18, the J call TRBJ2-1; 11 bases line up with TRBD2. Germline V CDR1 and CDR2: KGHSH, LQKENI. The CDR3 covers 14 residues. Trimming removed 5 bases from V and 7 bases from J; junction bases left unmatched: 4. CDR3: CASSAGLAENEQFF. CDR3 nucleotides: TGTGCCAGCTCAGCGGGACTAGCGGAGAATGAGCAGTTCTTC.

This sequence joins TRBV7-3 and TRBJ2-3; 12 bases map to TRBD2. Germline V lookup: CDR1 SGHTA, CDR2 FQGTGA. J gave up 6 bases and V 4 bases, and 5 bases lay outside the gene matches. The length of the CDR3 is 15 residues. CDR3 amino acids: CASSSLAGGPDTQYF. The CDR3 DNA follows: TGTGCCAGCAGCTCTCTAGCGGGAGGGCCGGATACGCAGTATTTT.

The rearrangement links TRBV10-1 to TRBJ2-5, with D perhaps TRBD1 (6 bases). V was shortened by 4 bases and J by 1 base, with 7 bases between the two germline ends. The CDR3 runs 13 residues. Germline V gives CDR1 WNHNN, CDR2 SYGVQD (reference sequence). The CDR3 is CASSAQGQETQYF. The CDR3 nucleotides are TGCGCCAGCAGTGCACAGGGCCAAGAGACCCAGTACTTC.

This clone occurred a few times. The chain is built from TRBV4-3 and TRBJ2-2; D possibly corresponds to TRBD1 (6 bases). The CDR3 loop spans 17 amino acids. The germline CDR1 and CDR2 sequences are LGHNA and YSLEER. Trimming removed 1 base at V and 7 bases at J, with 19 bases between. This chain's CDR3 is CASSQVPGTPYGGELFF. For the CDR3, the DNA is TGCGCCAGCAGCCAAGTCCCCGGGACACCTTATGGCGGGGAGCTGTTTTTT.

For the CDR3, the DNA is TGTGCCAGCAGTTTGAACAGGGGGCCGAATTCACCCCTCCACTTT. This translates into CASSLNRGPNSPLHF. J is TRBJ1-6 and V is TRBV28; TRBD1 aligns across 9 bases. The CDR3 extends over 15 amino acids. CDR1 and CDR2 from the germline V gene are MDHEN and SYDVKM. V shed 3 bases and J 7 bases; nucleotides not matched to a gene: 4.

The chain uses TRBV7-2 and TRBJ2-5; 11 bases fit TRBD1. Per the germline V gene, CDR1 is SGHTA and CDR2 is FQGNSA. V lost 2 bases, J lost 5 bases, and 4 bases stayed unmatched. The CDR3 is made up of 15 amino acids. In DNA, the CDR3 is TGTGCCAGCAGCTTATGGACAGGGGGCCAGGAGACCCAGTACTTC. Amino acid sequence: CASSLWTGGQETQYF.

The V call is TRBV11-2, the J call TRBJ2-5; D may be TRBD2 (5 bases). Per the germline V gene, CDR1 is SGHAT and CDR2 is FQNNGV. The V and J ends lost 5 bases and 7 bases respectively, with 20 bases between them. The CDR3 spans 15 residues. CDR3 sequence: CASSLPAGGFVTQYF. CDR3 in DNA: TGTGCCAGCAGCCTCCCCGCGGGCGGGTTCGTGACCCAGTACTTC.

The chain carries TRBV7-3 and TRBJ1-1; D remains unclear. This CDR3 has 13 residues. Germline-derived CDR1 and CDR2 are SGHTA and FQGTGA. Trimming removed 4 bases from V and 0 bases from J, with 6 bases in between. The CDR3 sequence: CASSSTVNTEAFF. As DNA, the CDR3 is TGTGCCAGCAGCTCCACAGTGAACACTGAAGCTTTCTTT.

The J gene is TRBJ1-1, the V gene TRBV7-2, with 7 bases matching TRBD1. CDR1 and CDR2 from the germline V gene are SGHTA and FQGNSA. The CDR3 sequence is 13 residues long. Trimming took 5 bases from V and 3 from J; bases not matched to a gene: 3. The CDR3 sequence: CASSGQGDTEAFF. In nucleotides, the CDR3 is TGTGCCAGCAGCGGGCAGGGGGACACTGAAGCTTTCTTT.